The source of this T cell receptor beta chain is a study of cytomegalovirus exposure and HLA in healthy donors. Details on this clone: What it binds is not known.

The PCR was carried out with 60 Vbeta primers and 13 Jbeta primers. Generated by immunoSEQ multiplex PCR, the TCRdb table keeps only in-frame clones and is missing some. The sample includes around 190,000 clones, 70% to 80% seen only once; the top ten take roughly 1.5%. General study results and limits: The study recorded fewer than 200 TCR beta chains that were cytomegalovirus-associated. As confirmed in vitro, a few CMV-associated chains were specific for CMV antigens.

This TCR came from a woman aged 45-65 years in good health and CMV-seronegative. The source material was PBMCs.

The CDR3 region is CASSQAQFNEQFF. In DNA form, the CDR3 reads TGCGCCAGCAGCCAAGCCCAATTTAATGAGCAGTTCTTC. The gene calls are TRBV4-3 and TRBJ2-1; D call uncertain. Deletions cut 1 base from V and 7 bases from J, with 8 bases between. Germline assignment: CDR1 LGHNA and CDR2 YSLEER. The length of the CDR3 is 13 residues.